This TCR beta chain was obtained from a study of OX40 agonist ivuxolimab in advanced cancers. Broader study findings: In the 0.1 to 3.0 mg/kg range, CD4+ and CD8+ blood T cells had expanded clonally by week 6. Clonal expansion in partial responders at 0.1-3.0 mg/kg ranked among the lowest.

Assay: immunoSEQ multiplex PCR; the TCRdb copy retains only in-frame clones and omits some. The table lists about 48,000 clones, 75% to 90% of them singletons. Comment on this clone: Its antigen is not identified.

Enrollment shut out patients with autoimmune disease history or systemic immunosuppression. Here the sequenced sample was CD4+ or CD8+ T cells sorted from blood, taken in a trial of the OX40 agonist ivuxolimab. This TCR came from an adult with an advanced solid tumor such as melanoma, head and neck, liver or kidney cancer.

The CDR3 DNA reads TGTGCCAGTAGTATGGGAAGAAATGAGCAGTTCTTC. This codes for CASSMGRNEQFF. This chain connects TRBV19 to TRBJ2-1; D not resolved. This CDR3 is built from 12 residues. V lost 3 bases, J lost 7 bases, and 7 bases lay in between. Germline V gene sequence: CDR1 LNHDA, CDR2 SQIVND (reference sequence).